This entry lists 28 T cell receptor beta chains sequenced from one sample in a study of blood T cells in healthy people across ages. With a J-beta primer mix and a sample-barcoded 5' primer, a second PCR ran 7 to 11 cycles. Each CDR3 protein gets one entry after TCRdb re-called the 5' RACE reads with MiXCR. The sample holds roughly 1.7 million distinct CDR3 sequences, roughly 32% seen once. The sequenced material came from blood. The receptors derive from a woman in her twenties or thirties in good health.

Only a few counts were recorded for this clonotype. This rearrangement joins TRBV4-1 to TRBJ1-1; D unclear. Trimming left V 1 base short and J 6 bases short, with 12 bases between. CDR3 length: 14 amino acids. The germline gives CDR1 MGHRA, CDR2 YSYEKL. The CDR3 nucleotides read TGCGCCAGCAGCCAAGGGGTTATCGATCCTGAAGCTTTCTTT. This sequence encodes CASSQGVIDPEAFF.

The genes are TRBV5-4 and TRBJ2-3, with D possibly TRBD1 on 6 matching bases. Germline V gene sequence: CDR1 SGHNT, CDR2 YYREEE (reference sequence). The CDR3 sequence is 15 residues long. V was shortened by 3 bases and J by 5 bases, with 16 bases between the two germline ends. The CDR3 DNA sequence: TGTGCCAGCAGCTGGGGTACAGGGCCCCAAGATACGCAGTATTTT. This translates into CASSWGTGPQDTQYF. The full variable domain, rest sourced from reference TRBV5-4 and TRBJ2-3, is ETGVTQSPTHLIKTRGQQVTLRCSSQSGHNTVSWYQQALGQGPQFIFQYYREEENGRGNFPPRFSGLQFPNYSSELNVNALELDDSALYLCASSWGTGPQDTQYFGPGTRLTVL.

This clonotype was detected a few times. This chain connects TRBV9 to TRBJ2-1, with 10 bases that match TRBD2. Germline values: CDR1 SGDLS, CDR2 YYNGEE. This CDR3 region has 17 residues. Unmatched junction bases numbered 11, after V lost 4 bases and J lost 4 bases. CDR3: CASSSTSGNGLYNEQFF. The CDR3 DNA sequence: TGTGCCAGCAGCTCCACTAGCGGGAACGGGCTTTACAATGAGCAGTTCTTC.

The sample holds a few counts of this clonotype. The chain links TRBV20-1 to TRBJ2-5; 8 bases line up with TRBD2. The CDR3 loop spans 15 amino acids. Germline values: CDR1 DFQATT, CDR2 SNEGSKA (reference sequence). V gave up 7 bases and J gave up 5 bases; unmatched junction bases: 15. CDR3 sequence (DNA): TGCAGTGTTTCGACCGGGACTAGATTTTTGGAGACCCAGTACTTC. This gives the protein CSVSTGTRFLETQYF.

This clonotype is a singleton in its sample. The rearrangement joins TRBV6-2 or TRBV6-3 to TRBJ2-1; 8 bases align to TRBD2. The ends lost 2 bases at V and 7 bases at J; junction bases unmatched: 7. The germline V gene has CDR1 MNHEY and CDR2 SVGEGT. The CDR3 sequence is 15 residues long. CDR3 amino acids: CASSYPGGLRNEQFF. CDR3 bases: TGTGCCAGCAGTTACCCGGGAGGGCTTAGGAATGAGCAGTTCTTC.

This clonotype was observed a handful of times. This chain connects TRBV28 to TRBJ2-7, with D uncertain. This CDR3 comprises 14 residues. The V end lost 5 bases, the J end lost 1 base, and 12 bases lay between the germline ends. Germline V gene sequence: CDR1 MDHEN, CDR2 SYDVKM. Here the CDR3 reads CASSLPEASYEQYF. The DNA for the CDR3 is TGTGCCAGCAGTCTTCCAGAGGCTTCCTACGAGCAGTACTTC.

The rearrangement links TRBV20-1 to TRBJ2-5, with 9 bases matching TRBD2. The DNA end is more similar to TRBJ2-7, so the J call may be wrong. This CDR3 has 14 amino acids. Germline V CDR1 and CDR2: DFQATT, SNEGSKA (reference sequence). The CDR3 is CSARDAAGGDEQYF. The CDR3 DNA reads as TGCAGTGCTAGAGATGCGGCGGGAGGGGACGAGCAGTACTTC.

This clonotype has just a few counts. This chain links TRBV4-1 with TRBJ2-7, with a weak D call TRBD2 (7 bases). V lost 1 base and J lost 6, with 16 bases in between. Germline values: CDR1 MGHRA, CDR2 YSYEKL. This CDR3 comprises 15 residues. For the CDR3, the DNA is TGCGCCAGCAGCCAAGGTCCCGGGGGGCCCATCGAGCAGTACTTC. Amino acids: CASSQGPGGPIEQYF.

This clonotype was counted many times. This chain uses TRBV4-1 with TRBJ2-7; D is ambiguous. V dropped 1 base and J dropped 5 bases, with 12 bases sitting between them. The germline gives CDR1 MGHRA, CDR2 YSYEKL. This CDR3 has 14 residues. The CDR3 reads CASSQVHPGNEQYF. CDR3 in DNA: TGCGCCAGCAGCCAAGTACACCCGGGCAACGAGCAGTACTTC.

This sequence joins TRBV20-1 and TRBJ2-1; TRBD2 agrees at 16 bases. This CDR3 spans 18 amino acids. Unmatched junction bases numbered 8, after V lost 3 bases and J lost 3 bases. Germline CDR1 and CDR2: DFQATT and SNEGSKA (reference sequence). The CDR3 is CSARDLGTSGGGYNEQFF. The CDR3 nucleotides read TGCAGTGCTAGGGACCTAGGGACTAGCGGGGGGGGCTACAATGAGCAGTTCTTC.

Many counts were recorded for this clonotype. This chain joins TRBV20-1 and TRBJ2-3; D possibly corresponds to TRBD2 (6 bases). V was pared by 6 bases and J by 0 bases, with 10 bases between. The CDR3 sequence is 13 residues long. Germline assignment: CDR1 DFQATT and CDR2 SNEGSKA (reference sequence). The CDR3 region is CSADGTSTDTQYF. The CDR3 bases are TGCAGTGCCGACGGGACTAGCACAGATACGCAGTATTTT.

This chain uses TRBV28 with TRBJ1-1; no firm D call. The germline V gene has CDR1 MDHEN and CDR2 SYDVKM. Trimming took off 3 bases at V and 7 bases at J, with 9 bases between the two ends. The CDR3 covers 12 residues. CDR3 region: CASSFRRIEAFF. CDR3 nucleotide sequence: TGTGCCAGCAGTTTTCGGCGGATTGAAGCTTTCTTT. Full variable domain (missing parts from reference TRBV28 and TRBJ1-1): DVKVTQSSRYLVKRTGEKVFLECVQDMDHENMFWYRQDPGLGLRLIYFSYDVKMKEKGDIPEGYSVSREKKERFSLILESASTNQTSMYLCASSFRRIEAFFGQGTRLTVV.

This chain joins TRBV11-2 and TRBJ2-7; D remains ambiguous. The CDR3 runs to 14 residues. The V end lost 5 bases, the J end lost 6 bases, and 17 bases lay between the germline ends. The V gene's germline CDR1 is SGHAT and CDR2 FQNNGV. CDR3 bases: TGTGCCAGCAGCCTATCCTCGATATCGGCCGAGCAGTACTTC. Its protein product is CASSLSSISAEQYF.

This clonotype was detected a few times. The chain has TRBV6-2 or TRBV6-3 and TRBJ1-1; D perhaps matches TRBD1 (5 bases). V was clipped by 2 bases and J by 11 bases, with 12 bases between them. Germline CDR1 reads MNHEY; CDR2 reads SVGEGT. The CDR3 runs to 12 residues. CDR3 sequence: CASSYPGPHAFF. CDR3 DNA: TGTGCCAGCAGTTACCCGGGACCCCACGCTTTCTTT.

Ten or more counts support this clonotype. This chain uses TRBV4-1 with TRBJ2-5; 7 positions agree with TRBD1. This CDR3 has 17 residues. The V gene end was trimmed by 0 bases and the J gene end by 5 bases; junction bases not matched to a gene: 12. CDR1 and CDR2 from the germline V gene are MGHRA and YSYEKL. CDR3 nucleotides: TGCGCCAGCAGCCAAGATAATCTTAGGGGGCGTATCGAGACCCAGTACTTC. It is translated as CASSQDNLRGRIETQYF.

The chain couples TRBV27 to TRBJ1-2; D not resolved. CDR1 and CDR2 from the germline V gene are MNHEY and SMNVEV (reference sequence). CDR3 length: 18 amino acids. Between the trimmed V and J ends, which lost 3 bases and 0 bases, there was a span of 20 bases. CDR3 sequence reads: CASSFLTGLTTSNYGYTF. The CDR3 coding sequence is TGTGCCAGCAGTTTTTTAACGGGCCTAACCACCTCTAACTATGGCTACACCTTC.

This sequence joins TRBV10-3 and TRBJ1-6; 7 nucleotides line up with TRBD1. Per germline, CDR1 ENHRY and CDR2 SYGVKD. The CDR3 covers 13 residues. J gave up 9 bases and V 7 bases, and 6 bases lay outside the gene matches. This chain's CDR3 is CAINTGEGSPLHF. The CDR3 DNA sequence: TGTGCCATCAATACAGGGGAGGGTTCACCCCTCCACTTT.

The V and J genes are TRBV28 and TRBJ2-7; possible D gene TRBD1, 6 bases. Near its end, the DNA agrees better with TRBJ2-5, so the J call may be wrong. CDR3 length: 15 residues. Germline V CDR1 and CDR2: MDHEN, SYDVKM. This CDR3 is CASSSLRIGGLTQYF. The CDR3 DNA is TGTGCCAGCAGTTCGCTGCGAATAGGGGGTTTGACCCAGTACTTC.

V usage is TRBV2 and J usage is TRBJ1-6; TRBD1 matches at 7 bases. Germline V lookup: CDR1 SNHLY, CDR2 FYNNEI. The length of the CDR3 is 13 residues. Trimming at V came to 10 bases and at J to 12 bases, leaving 12 bases not matched to a gene. As DNA, the CDR3 is TGTGCCATAACACGGGACAGTGGAGGACCCCTCCACTTT. This sequence encodes CAITRDSGGPLHF.

This clonotype was counted only a few times. The chain uses TRBV29-1 and TRBJ2-7; 8 bases are shared with TRBD1. Losses at the gene ends were 4 bases for V and 0 bases for J; bases not matched to a gene: 5. This CDR3 region has 14 residues. The germline CDR1 and CDR2 sequences are SQVTM and ANQGSEA. CDR3 region: CSVGDRLSSYEQYF. In DNA, the CDR3 is TGCAGCGTTGGGGACAGGCTTAGCTCCTACGAGCAGTACTTC.

The genes are TRBV4-1 and TRBJ1-1; 8 nucleotides align to TRBD1. Germline V gene lookup returns CDR1 MGHRA and CDR2 YSYEKL. This CDR3 is built from 17 residues. The junction had 14 bases not matched to a gene; V was cut back by 3 bases and J by 5 bases. CDR3 bases: TGCGCCAGCAGCCAGGGTAGACAGGGGCGAATGGAGACTGAAGCTTTCTTT. Translating gives CASSQGRQGRMETEAFF.

This clonotype was counted only a few times. The V gene is TRBV27, the J gene TRBJ1-2, with D possibly being TRBD1 (6 bases). V was pared by 5 bases and J by 9 bases, with 22 bases between. The CDR3 spans 15 residues. CDR1 and CDR2 (germline): MNHEY, SMNVEV (reference sequence). The DNA of the CDR3 is TGTGCCAGCAGTCCCCCGACAGGAGGGGTGAAGAGCTACACCTTC. Translating it yields CASSPPTGGVKSYTF.

V gene TRBV20-1 combines with J gene TRBJ2-3; no clear D. The V end lost 7 bases, the J end lost 11 bases, and 13 bases lay between the germline ends. The CDR3 extends over 10 amino acids. Germline V gives CDR1 DFQATT, CDR2 SNEGSKA (reference sequence). The CDR3 nucleotides are TGCAGTGTCCCGGCCGAGAAGCAGTATTTT. It yields the protein CSVPAEKQYF.

The chain joins TRBV4-1 to TRBJ2-3; D may be TRBD1 or TRBD2 (5 bases each). Germline V gene sequence: CDR1 MGHRA, CDR2 YSYEKL. This CDR3 has 16 amino acids. V shed 1 base and J shed 0 bases, with 11 bases lying between them. CDR3: CASSQVGRQSTDTQYF. The DNA for the CDR3 is TGCGCCAGCAGCCAAGTAGGGAGACAGAGCACAGATACGCAGTATTTT.

This chain uses TRBV15 with TRBJ1-2; 7 positions agree with TRBD1. Germline CDR1 LNHNV, CDR2 YYDKDF (reference sequence). This CDR3 has 16 amino acids. Germline trimming cut 3 bases from V and 7 bases from J; bases unmatched to any gene: 14. The DNA for the CDR3 is TGTGCCACCAGCAGCTTATCCGTGCGACAGGGAGGTGGCTACACCTTC. Translated, it gives CATSSLSVRQGGGYTF.

This clonotype was recorded a few times. The chain employs TRBV20-1 and TRBJ2-1, with D possibly matching TRBD2 (6 bases). The germline V gene encodes CDR1 DFQATT and CDR2 SNEGSKA (reference sequence). V lost 3 bases and J 3 bases, leaving 9 bases between the germline ends. The CDR3 has 13 residues. CDR3 DNA sequence: TGCAGTGCTAGGGCTAGCGACTACAATGAGCAGTTCTTC. This sequence encodes CSARASDYNEQFF.

At least ten counts were recorded for this clonotype. The chain employs TRBV30 and TRBJ2-1, with 8 bases that match TRBD2. The germline gives CDR1 GTSNPN, CDR2 SVGIG (reference sequence). This CDR3 has 14 residues. V lost 2 bases and J lost 12; bases outside the gene matches: 12. CDR3 in amino acids: CAWSLSGGPLGQFF. The CDR3 coding sequence is TGTGCCTGGAGTCTCTCGGGAGGGCCTCTCGGGCAGTTCTTC.

This clonotype was detected a few times. J is TRBJ2-1 and V is TRBV6-5, with no clear D. The V and J ends lost 5 bases and 4 bases respectively, with 12 bases between them. Germline values: CDR1 MNHEY, CDR2 SVGAGI. CDR3 length: 14 amino acids. The CDR3 sequence: CASSDQSVYNEQFF. CDR3 DNA: TGTGCCAGCAGTGACCAGTCAGTGTACAATGAGCAGTTCTTC.